These T cell receptor beta chains were read from a single sample in a study of cytomegalovirus exposure and HLA in healthy donors. The protocol was immunoSEQ multiplex PCR, while the TCRdb copy is restricted to in-frame clones and leaves out a portion. The table records about 160,000 clones, about 79% of them present only once. Sequenced material: PBMCs. The receptors come from a man between 50 and 59 years old in good health and CMV-seropositive. Each CDR3 is given with its conserved first and last residue. Each record gives: V gene, CDR3 length, D gene, clone size, J gene, CDR3 DNA, CDR3 protein. A D gene is named only where the DNA matches it firmly. Part of the rows lack a size; the others show once, few, many or a class for expanded clones.

TRBV15	15	.	few	TRBJ1-1	TGTGCCACCAGCAGAGATGTTACAGGGTACCAGTCGGCTTTCTTT	CATSRDVTGYQSAFF
TRBV7-6	17	.	once	TRBJ1-3	TGTGCCAGCAGCCCACACCTCCCAGGACAACCTGGAAACACCATATATTTT	CASSPHLPGQPGNTIYF
TRBV29-1	14	.	once	TRBJ2-7	TGCAGCGTTGAAGATCGGGGGACAGCGTACGAGCAGTACTTC	CSVEDRGTAYEQYF
TRBV29-1	15	.	.	TRBJ1-2	TGCAGCGTCCTCCCGTCCACAGGGCGTCTCTATGGCTACACCTTC	CSVLPSTGRLYGYTF
TRBV2	15	.	.	TRBJ2-5	TGTGCCAGCAGTGAATCATCTCCTACCCAAGAGACCCAGTACTTC	CASSESSPTQETQYF
TRBV9	12	.	few	TRBJ2-3	TGTGCCAGCAGCGTAGCGGCAGATACGCAGTATTTT	CASSVAADTQYF
TRBV30	15	TRBD1	.	TRBJ2-1	TGTGCCTGGAGTTCCGAGACAGGGGGCCTAGGGGAGCAGTTCTTC	CAWSSETGGLGEQFF
TRBV5-1	14	.	.	TRBJ2-7	TGCGCCAGCAGACCAAGGGGCGGCTCCTACGAGCAGTACTTC	CASRPRGGSYEQYF
TRBV6-5	12	.	.	TRBJ2-7	TGTGCCAGCAGTTACGACAGCTACGAGCAGTACTTC	CASSYDSYEQYF
TRBV7-9	12	.	.	TRBJ2-7	TGTTCCAGCAGCTCGGACAGCTACGAGCAGTACTTC	CSSSSDSYEQYF
TRBV29-1	18	TRBD1	.	TRBJ1-2	TGCAGCGTTGAAGATTCAAGGGACAGGACCGGATCGTATCATGGCTACACCTTC	CSVEDSRDRTGSYHGYTF
TRBV5-1	15	.	.	TRBJ2-3	TGCGCCAGCAGCTTGCAACAGGGTGGGGTGGATACGCAGTATTTT	CASSLQQGGVDTQYF
TRBV7-3	12	TRBD1	.	TRBJ1-1	TGTGCCAGCAGCACACAACAGGGGGCAGCTTTCTTT	CASSTQQGAAFF
TRBV27	19	TRBD2	.	TRBJ2-1	TGTGCCAGCAGTCCGCCCCCTAGGGCGGGAGGGCCCCGGTACAATGAGCAGTTCTTC	CASSPPPRAGGPRYNEQFF
TRBV7-9	17	TRBD1	.	TRBJ1-1	TGTGCCAGCAGAACTCCGGGGGACAGGGGACTGAACACTGAAGCTTTCTTT	CASRTPGDRGLNTEAFF
TRBV7-2	18	TRBD2	.	TRBJ2-1	TGTGCCAGCAGCTTATTTTCGCGTCCGGGACTAGGGGACAATGAGCAGTTCTTC	CASSLFSRPGLGDNEQFF
TRBV7-3	14	.	.	TRBJ2-5	TGTGCCAGCAGCTTAGGACTACCTCAAGAGACCCAGTACTTC	CASSLGLPQETQYF
TRBV6-1	12	.	.	TRBJ1-2	TGTGCCAGCAGGCCGACAGCCTATGGCTACACCTTC	CASRPTAYGYTF
TRBV7-8	17	.	.	TRBJ1-3	TGTGCCAGCAGCTTAGGAAATAGTATCTTCTCTGGAAACACCATATATTTT	CASSLGNSIFSGNTIYF
TRBV28	18	.	.	TRBJ2-1	TGTGCCAGCAGTTTACCCCCCCCTGAGGACACTATTGGAAATGAGCAGTTCTTC	CASSLPPPEDTIGNEQFF
TRBV6-4	11	.	few	TRBJ1-1	TGTGCCAGCAGTGAGGGAGGGAAAGCTTTCTTT	CASSEGGKAFF
TRBV30	13	TRBD1	.	TRBJ1-2	TGTGCCTGGAGTACAGGGGTAGACTATGGCTACACCTTC	CAWSTGVDYGYTF
TRBV6-1	13	TRBD1	.	TRBJ1-5	TGTGCCAGTGACAGGGGGAGCAATCAGCCCCAGCATTTT	CASDRGSNQPQHF
TRBV28	14	TRBD1	.	TRBJ1-1	TGTGCCAGCAGTCACAGGGGGCTAGGCGCTGAAGCTTTCTTT	CASSHRGLGAEAFF
TRBV28	15	TRBD2	.	TRBJ2-1	TGTGCCAGCACCAAGCGGGAGGCCTCCCTCAATGAGCAGTTCTTC	CASTKREASLNEQFF
TRBV2	14	.	once	TRBJ2-2	TGTGCCAGCAGTGGTTTCCTGAACACCGGGGAGCTGTTTTTT	CASSGFLNTGELFF
TRBV2	12	.	.	TRBJ1-4	TGTGCCAGCTCCCCTCCTCGTGAAAAACTGTTTTTT	CASSPPREKLFF
TRBV7-6	13	.	once	TRBJ1-1	TGTGCCAGCAGCGACAGCCTGAACACTGAAGCTTTCTTT	CASSDSLNTEAFF
TRBV5-6	18	TRBD1	few	TRBJ1-6	TGTGCCAGCAGCTTAGGTGGGACAGGGAGGACCTATAATTCACCCCTCCACTTT	CASSLGGTGRTYNSPLHF
TRBV11-2	15	TRBD2	.	TRBJ2-7	TGTGCCAGCAGCTTGACTAGCGGGGGCTCCTACGAGCAGTACTTC	CASSLTSGGSYEQYF
TRBV11-2	13	TRBD1	.	TRBJ1-2	TGTGCCAGCAGCCCGGGACAGCTCTATGGCTACACCTTC	CASSPGQLYGYTF
TRBV10-3	14	TRBD2	.	TRBJ2-3	TGTGCCATCAGAGCGGGGTCAGACACAGATACGCAGTATTTT	CAIRAGSDTDTQYF
TRBV9	13	TRBD2	.	TRBJ2-2	TGTGCCAGCAGCCGGACTAGTATTGGGGAGCTGTTTTTT	CASSRTSIGELFF
TRBV20-1	10	.	.	TRBJ2-1	TGCAGTGTCTTAAACAATGAGCAGTTCTTC	CSVLNNEQFF
TRBV10-1	12	.	once	TRBJ1-6	TGCGCCAGTCAGACAGAGTATTCACCCCTCCACTTT	CASQTEYSPLHF
TRBV5-6	16	.	.	TRBJ1-6	TGTGCCAGCAGCTTGTTTTCAGGCACCTATAATTCACCCCTCCACTTT	CASSLFSGTYNSPLHF
TRBV7-9	17	TRBD2	.	TRBJ2-2	TGTGCCAGCCTACAACACCGGCGCGGGGGAAACACCGGGGAGCTGTTTTTT	CASLQHRRGGNTGELFF
TRBV28	11	.	.	TRBJ1-5	TGTGCCAGTAAATCTAATCAGCCCCAGCATTTT	CASKSNQPQHF
TRBV27	15	.	.	TRBJ1-2	TGTGCCAGCAGCCACCTTTCCTCGACATCCTATGGCTACACCTTC	CASSHLSSTSYGYTF
TRBV6-6	16	TRBD1	once	TRBJ2-5	TGTGCCAGCAGCCGCCGGGACAGGGAGATAAAAGAGACCCAGTACTTC	CASSRRDREIKETQYF
TRBV27	15	.	.	TRBJ2-3	TGTGCCAGCAGTCCCCAGGTGGCGAGCACAGATACGCAGTATTTT	CASSPQVASTDTQYF
TRBV29-1	11	TRBD1	.	TRBJ2-1	TGCAGCGTTCACAGGGGCGATGAGCAGTTCTTC	CSVHRGDEQFF
TRBV5-4	12	.	.	TRBJ2-2	TGTGCCAGCAGCTTTGTGGGCCGGGAGCTGTTTTTT	CASSFVGRELFF
TRBV19	15	TRBD1	.	TRBJ1-5	TGTGCCAGTAGTCCTGGCTCACAGGGGAATCAGCCCCAGCATTTT	CASSPGSQGNQPQHF